This TCR beta chain is drawn from a study of blood T cell repertoires in COVID-19 (dated by TCRdb to about 2020). In the study overall: ImmuneRACE Cohort 3 recovered participants were defined by two consecutive negative NP/OP PCR tests, healthcare professional clearance, or symptom resolution. The collaborator samples originated in the United States, Italy and Spain and spanned the acute and convalescent phases of COVID-19. The material from the prospective study consisted of cDNA or gDNA derived from T cells, B-cell-depleted T cells, or PBMCs. Deeply sampled blood TCRbeta repertoires from subjects exposed to, actively infected with, or recovered from COVID-19 were included in the dataset. The repertoires were released in a freely available public database meant as a resource for research on the immune response to SARS-CoV-2. The samples were drawn from two sources: the first 160 participants of the ongoing ImmuneRACE study, and about 1,300 subjects contributed by 6 global collaborators. Sample metadata almost always included a de-identified subject ID, COVID-19 status, age in years and sex. HLA class I and class II types, where available, came from metadata supplied by the sample provider rather than from assay-based typing.

CDR1 is given as LNHDA and CDR2 as SQIVND, both from the germline V gene (reference sequence). The CDR3 spans 15 residues, from the cysteine through the phenylalanine. The read is trimmed to its CDR3 DNA, 45 bases read in frame from base 1. The V end gives up 5 bases and the J end 3 bases, leaving 9 bases in the junction not matched to a gene. The immunoSEQ Assay, a bias-controlled multiplex PCR, was used to amplify TCRbeta CDR3 regions from genomic DNA. The authors' analysis ran thus. Within the assay, amplification of reference gene primers was used to estimate how many nucleated cells each sample contained. To quantify the absolute abundance of each unique TCRbeta CDR3 rearrangement, sequence reads were collapsed and filtered. For each sample, productive Simpson clonality was calculated as the square root of Simpson's diversity index over productive rearrangements. In TCRdb, the immuneACCESS table is reduced to in-frame sequences with V and J assigned. These tables do not hold every clone; where another copy was compared, an unresolved V gene accounts for under half, and the others remain unexplained. V and J calls plus clone size are reproduced from that table; the DNA served to infer D and trimming. This sample holds around 290,000 clones; 70% to 90% were observed only once. The ten top clones hold under 2.5% of the sample.

In the prospective study, participants were roughly 18 to 95 years old, resided in around 25 geographic areas of the United States, and were enrolled through a virtual design. In the prospective study, participants were assigned to cohorts based on the clinical history participants reported in a screening survey and a study questionnaire. In the prospective study, mobile phlebotomists collected whole blood, serum and a nasopharyngeal or oropharyngeal swab from each participant. Over a roughly 2-month period, participants in the prospective study had the option of providing additional blood draws and questionnaires. Before DNA extraction, prospective study blood samples were shipped either frozen or at room temperature. Overall results and qualifications from the work: The quantity of clinical and demographic metadata differed by source and by participant and was supplied without curation.

With respect to this clone: No antigen is known for it. Per-base qualities were not stored, and no clone one base away is much larger.

In this chain, TRBV19 is recombined with TRBJ1-2, with 7 central nucleotides matching TRBD1. This TCR came from a woman in her fifties or sixties in a cohort exposed to, infected with or recovered from COVID-19 (not recorded which). The sequenced sample was PBMCs or T cells enriched from blood (not recorded which). The CDR3 corresponds to CASSPQGGVDYGYTF. Read as DNA, the sequence is TGTGCCAGTAGTCCCCAGGGGGGCGTTGACTATGGCTACACCTTC.